Listed here are 15 T cell receptor beta chains from one sample, sequenced in a study of cytomegalovirus exposure and HLA in healthy donors. PCR amplification relied on 60 Vbeta primers (plus 13 Jbeta primers). Repertoires were generated with immunoSEQ multiplex PCR, while TCRdb's copy carries only in-frame clones and drops some. The sample totals about 170,000 clones. The specimen was PBMCs. Every receptor here comes from an older woman in good health and CMV-seronegative.

The chain is built from TRBV7-2 and TRBJ2-1; no definite D call. CDR1 is SGHTA, CDR2 FQGNSA, per germline. V lost 0 bases and J 0 bases, leaving 6 bases between the germline ends. The length of the CDR3 is 15 residues. The CDR3 DNA reads TGTGCCAGCAGCTTAGCGTTGGCCTCCTACAATGAGCAGTTCTTC. Translated, it gives CASSLALASYNEQFF.

The CDR3 DNA is TGTGCCAGCAGCCCTCTCCCGGGACTAGCATCCGGGGAGCTGTTTTTT. It encodes CASSPLPGLASGELFF. The rearrangement uses TRBV7-8 and TRBJ2-2; 9 nucleotides agree with TRBD2. Germline V gives CDR1 SGHVS, CDR2 FQNEAQ. This CDR3 comprises 16 residues. With V trimmed by 5 bases and J by 6 bases, 10 bases remained unmatched.

The V and J genes are TRBV2 and TRBJ1-6, with D possibly matching TRBD1 (5 bases). Germline V gives CDR1 SNHLY, CDR2 FYNNEI. V dropped 2 bases and J dropped 5 bases, with 7 bases sitting between them. This CDR3 has 14 amino acids. The CDR3 DNA sequence: TGTGCCAGCAGTGAACAGGGCGATAATTCACCCCTCCACTTT. This codes for CASSEQGDNSPLHF.

J is TRBJ1-1 and V is TRBV6-6; D call uncertain. The V end lost 2 bases, the J end lost 8 bases, and 12 bases lay between the germline ends. The CDR3 has 13 amino acids. CDR1 is MNHNY, CDR2 SVGAGI, per germline (reference sequence). CDR3 in DNA: TGTGCCAGCAGTTACGGGCAGTTGGCGGAAGCTTTCTTT. This codes for CASSYGQLAEAFF.

This chain connects TRBV19 to TRBJ2-7; D remains unclear. Trimming removed 2 bases from V and 0 bases from J, with 8 bases in between. The germline V gene has CDR1 LNHDA and CDR2 SQIVND (reference sequence). This CDR3 has 14 residues. CDR3 in DNA: TGTGCCAGTAGTATACGCAGGAACTCCTACGAGCAGTACTTC. This gives the protein CASSIRRNSYEQYF.

The chain couples TRBV27 to TRBJ1-5; 10 bases are a match to TRBD1. Trimming took 7 bases from V and 7 from J; bases not matched to a gene: 7. Germline V gives CDR1 MNHEY, CDR2 SMNVEV (reference sequence). The CDR3 is made up of 14 amino acids. CDR3 sequence (DNA): TGTGCCAGCACCTCGACAGGGGGCGGACAGCCCCAGCATTTT. Amino acids: CASTSTGGGQPQHF.

J is TRBJ2-2 and V is TRBV5-1; tentatively, D is TRBD1 (6 bases). Trimming cost V 3 bases and J 4 bases, with 16 bases left between them. The CDR3 sequence is 16 residues long. Germline V CDR1 and CDR2: SGHRS, YFSETQ. The CDR3 region is CASSSDPVRGTGELFF. The DNA for the CDR3 is TGCGCCAGCAGCTCGGATCCGGTCAGGGGCACCGGGGAGCTGTTTTTT.

The gene calls are TRBV5-4 and TRBJ1-3; the D gene is possibly TRBD1 (5 bases). Germline-derived CDR1 and CDR2 are SGHNT and YYREEE (reference sequence). The CDR3 is 14 amino acids. Trimming pared 4 bases from V and 9 bases from J, leaving 17 bases between. CDR3 sequence: CASSGGEVGSTIYF. CDR3 sequence (DNA): TGTGCCAGCAGCGGAGGGGAGGTGGGGAGCACCATATATTTT.

The chain uses TRBV2 and TRBJ2-3; possible D gene TRBD2, 6 bases. The CDR3 spans 13 residues. V shed 3 bases and J shed 8 bases, with 12 bases lying between them. Germline V gives CDR1 SNHLY, CDR2 FYNNEI. The CDR3 DNA is TGTGCCAGCAGTGACCAAATGGAGGGTACGCAGTATTTT. Amino acid sequence: CASSDQMEGTQYF.

The chain has TRBV5-4 and TRBJ2-5; tentative D call: TRBD1 (5 bases). V shed 4 bases and J shed 0 bases, with 7 bases lying between them. This CDR3 spans 13 amino acids. Germline V gene sequence: CDR1 SGHNT, CDR2 YYREEE (reference sequence). CDR3 coding DNA: TGTGCCAGCAGCCTCAGGGACCAAGAGACCCAGTACTTC. Its translation: CASSLRDQETQYF.

The J gene is TRBJ2-2, the V gene TRBV7-3; D perhaps matches TRBD2 (6 bases). The V gene's germline CDR1 is SGHTA and CDR2 FQGTGA. This CDR3 has 14 residues. The V gene lost 2 bases and the J gene lost 6 bases, with 10 bases spanning the gap. CDR3 sequence reads: CASSLLSGAGELFF. The CDR3 bases are TGTGCCAGCAGCTTATTATCGGGGGCCGGGGAGCTGTTTTTT.

The CDR3 reads CASSQAGQGFSGELFF. DNA for the CDR3: TGCGCCAGCAGCCAAGCCGGACAGGGCTTCTCCGGGGAGCTGTTTTTT. The gene calls are TRBV4-1 and TRBJ2-2; 8 bases align to TRBD1. There are 16 residues in the CDR3. The ends lost 1 base at V and 6 bases at J; junction bases unmatched: 7. Germline CDR1 and CDR2: MGHRA and YSYEKL.

The chain has TRBV5-1 and TRBJ2-2; no clear D gene. The V end was cut by 3 bases, the J end by 0 bases, with 12 bases between. Germline values: CDR1 SGHRS, CDR2 YFSETQ. The CDR3 has 16 amino acids. The CDR3, as DNA: TGCGCCAGCAGCTCCCTTGGGCCCCCGAACACCGGGGAGCTGTTTTTT. Its translation: CASSSLGPPNTGELFF. Using reference TRBV5-1 and TRBJ2-2 for the parts outside the CDR3, the full variable domain is KAGVTQTPRYLIKTRGQQVTLSCSPISGHRSVSWYQQTPGQGLQFLFEYFSETQRNKGNFPGRFSGRQFSNSRSEMNVSTLELGDSALYLCASSSLGPPNTGELFFGEGSRLTVL.

J is TRBJ1-4 and V is TRBV4-1; the D is unclear. Germline CDR1 and CDR2: MGHRA and YSYEKL. There are 16 residues in the CDR3. Trimming left V 0 bases short and J 8 bases short, with 16 bases between. The CDR3: CASSQDSTAQAEKLFF. In nucleotides, the CDR3 is TGCGCCAGCAGCCAAGATAGTACAGCTCAGGCCGAAAAACTGTTTTTT.

V is TRBV11-3 and J is TRBJ2-1, with a possible D match to TRBD1 (7 bases). Germline V gene sequence: CDR1 SGHNT, CDR2 YENEEA. V lost 5 bases to trimming and J lost 0 bases, with 8 bases between them. The CDR3 is 14 amino acids. CDR3 coding DNA: TGTGCCAGCAGCCAGGGGGGCTCCTACAATGAGCAGTTCTTC. This gives the protein CASSQGGSYNEQFF.